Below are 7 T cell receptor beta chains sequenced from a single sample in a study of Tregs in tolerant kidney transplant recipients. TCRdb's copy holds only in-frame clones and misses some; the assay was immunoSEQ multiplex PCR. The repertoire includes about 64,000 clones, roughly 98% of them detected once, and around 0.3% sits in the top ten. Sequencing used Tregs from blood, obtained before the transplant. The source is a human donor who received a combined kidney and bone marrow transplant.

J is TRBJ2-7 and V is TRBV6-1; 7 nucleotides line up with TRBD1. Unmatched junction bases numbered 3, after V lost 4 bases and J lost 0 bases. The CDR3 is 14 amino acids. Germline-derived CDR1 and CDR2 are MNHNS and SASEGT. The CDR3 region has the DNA TGTGCCAGCAGTGGAGACAGGGACTCCTACGAGCAGTACTTC. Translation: CASSGDRDSYEQYF.

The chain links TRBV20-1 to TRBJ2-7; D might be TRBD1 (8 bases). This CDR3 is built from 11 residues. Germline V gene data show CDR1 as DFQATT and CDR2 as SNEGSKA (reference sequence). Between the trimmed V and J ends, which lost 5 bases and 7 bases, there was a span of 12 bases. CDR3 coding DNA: TGCAGTGCTCACAGGGGGGGGGAGCAGTACTTC. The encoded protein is CSAHRGGEQYF.

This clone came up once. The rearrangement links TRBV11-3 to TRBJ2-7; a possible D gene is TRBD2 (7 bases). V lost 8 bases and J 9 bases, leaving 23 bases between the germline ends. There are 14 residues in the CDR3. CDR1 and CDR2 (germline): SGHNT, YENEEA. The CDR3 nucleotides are TGTGCCAGCTCGGGGGCGGGAGCCTTGATTTGGCAGTACTTC. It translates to CASSGAGALIWQYF.

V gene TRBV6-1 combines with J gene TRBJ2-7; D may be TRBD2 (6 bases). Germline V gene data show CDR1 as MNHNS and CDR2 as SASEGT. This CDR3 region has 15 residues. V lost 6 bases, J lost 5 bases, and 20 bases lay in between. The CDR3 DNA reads TGTGCCAGCAGCGATACTCCATGGAGGGGCCACGAGCAGTACTTC. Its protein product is CASSDTPWRGHEQYF.

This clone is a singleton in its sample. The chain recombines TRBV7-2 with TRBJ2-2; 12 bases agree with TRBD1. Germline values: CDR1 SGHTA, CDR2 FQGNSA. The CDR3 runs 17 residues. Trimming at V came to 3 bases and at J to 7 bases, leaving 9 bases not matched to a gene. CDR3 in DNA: TGTGCCAGCAGCTTTGATGGGGGACAGGGGGCTGTCGGGGAGCTGTTTTTT. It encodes CASSFDGGQGAVGELFF.

CDR3 residues: CASSWGLGGEQYF. CDR3 bases: TGTGCCAGCAGCTGGGGTCTGGGAGGCGAGCAGTACTTC. The V call is TRBV7-2, the J call TRBJ2-7, with a weak D call TRBD2 (6 bases). Germline V gene sequence: CDR1 SGHTA, CDR2 FQGNSA. V shed 4 bases and J shed 6 bases, with 13 bases lying between them. The CDR3 contains 13 residues.

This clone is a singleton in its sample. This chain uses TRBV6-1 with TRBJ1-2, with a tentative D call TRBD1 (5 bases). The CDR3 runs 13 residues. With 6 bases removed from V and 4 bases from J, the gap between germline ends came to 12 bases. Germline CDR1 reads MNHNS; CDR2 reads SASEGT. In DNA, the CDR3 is TGTGCCAGCAGCCTCGACAGTCTCTATGGCTACACCTTC. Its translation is CASSLDSLYGYTF.